A selection of T cell receptor beta chains follows, all from one sample in a study of CD8 T cells in Susac syndrome. TCRdb re-called the immunoSEQ multiplex PCR reads through MiXCR, storing one row per CDR3 protein. The data contain 170,000 or so distinct CDR3 sequences, approximately 93% of them singletons. Material for sequencing was CD4+ T cells from PBMCs. These receptors were collected from a human donor with multiple sclerosis. Both conserved end residues are part of each CDR3. Each record gives: J gene, V gene, D gene, CDR3 protein, CDR3 DNA. The D gene is left open where the match is weak.

j_call: TRBJ2-1
v_call: TRBV3-1
d_call: TRBD1
cdr3_aa: CASSQDRGSYNEQFF
cdr3_nt: TGTGCCAGCAGCCAGGACAGGGGGTCGTACAATGAGCAGTTCTTC

j_call: TRBJ2-1
v_call: TRBV2
d_call: .
cdr3_aa: CASSEGTIYEQFF
cdr3_nt: TGTGCCAGCAGTGAAGGGACCATATATGAGCAGTTCTTC

j_call: TRBJ2-1
v_call: TRBV12-3/TRBV12-4
d_call: .
cdr3_aa: CASLSYNEQFF
cdr3_nt: TGTGCCAGCCTCTCCTACAATGAGCAGTTCTTC

j_call: TRBJ2-7
v_call: TRBV3-1
d_call: .
cdr3_aa: CASSQGNRAAEQYF
cdr3_nt: TGTGCCAGCAGCCAAGGTAACAGGGCTGCCGAGCAGTACTTC

j_call: TRBJ2-1
v_call: TRBV2
d_call: TRBD2
cdr3_aa: CASKEVGTSVYNEQFF
cdr3_nt: TGTGCCAGCAAAGAGGTCGGGACTAGCGTATACAATGAGCAGTTCTTC

j_call: TRBJ2-1
v_call: TRBV5-4
d_call: .
cdr3_aa: CASSSSGTVTWEEQFF
cdr3_nt: TGTGCCAGCAGCTCGTCCGGGACGGTGACCTGGGAGGAGCAGTTCTTC

j_call: TRBJ1-1
v_call: TRBV6-5
d_call: .
cdr3_aa: CASSYSTALPGEAFF
cdr3_nt: TGTGCCAGCAGTTACTCGACGGCCCTACCAGGTGAAGCTTTCTTT

j_call: TRBJ2-5
v_call: TRBV14
d_call: .
cdr3_aa: CASSHPARGETQYF
cdr3_nt: TGTGCCAGCAGCCATCCTGCTAGGGGAGAGACCCAGTACTTC

j_call: TRBJ2-7
v_call: TRBV28
d_call: TRBD2
cdr3_aa: CASSTAGETYEQYF
cdr3_nt: TGTGCCAGCAGTACAGCGGGAGAGACCTACGAGCAGTACTTC

j_call: TRBJ1-3
v_call: TRBV7-9
d_call: .
cdr3_aa: CASSLDVFNSGNTIYF
cdr3_nt: TGTGCCAGCAGCTTAGATGTTTTTAACTCTGGAAACACCATATATTTT

j_call: TRBJ2-3
v_call: TRBV29-1
d_call: .
cdr3_aa: CSVEQGIRTDTQYF
cdr3_nt: TGCAGCGTCGAACAGGGTATTCGCACAGATACGCAGTATTTT

j_call: TRBJ2-1
v_call: TRBV5-6
d_call: .
cdr3_aa: CASSLVGGYNEQFF
cdr3_nt: TGTGCCAGCAGCTTGGTGGGAGGATACAATGAGCAGTTCTTC